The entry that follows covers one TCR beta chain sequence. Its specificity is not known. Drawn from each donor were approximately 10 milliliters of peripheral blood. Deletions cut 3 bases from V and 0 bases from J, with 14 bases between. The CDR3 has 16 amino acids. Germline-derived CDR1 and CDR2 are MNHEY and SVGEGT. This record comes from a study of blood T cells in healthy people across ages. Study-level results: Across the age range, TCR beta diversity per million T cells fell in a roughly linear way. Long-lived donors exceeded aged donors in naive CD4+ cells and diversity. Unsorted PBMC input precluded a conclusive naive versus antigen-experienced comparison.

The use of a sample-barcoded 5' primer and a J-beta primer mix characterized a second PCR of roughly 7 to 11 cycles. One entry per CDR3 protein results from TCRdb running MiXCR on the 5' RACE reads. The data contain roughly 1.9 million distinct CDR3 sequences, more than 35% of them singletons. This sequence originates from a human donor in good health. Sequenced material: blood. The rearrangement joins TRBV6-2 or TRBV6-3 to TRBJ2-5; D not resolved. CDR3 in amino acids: CASSYPANQYQETQYF. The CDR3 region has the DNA TGTGCCAGCAGTTATCCGGCAAACCAGTACCAAGAGACCCAGTACTTC.